This is a list of T cell receptor beta chains from one sample in a study of Graves' ophthalmopathy and Graves' hyperthyroidism. In TCRdb, the multiplex PCR reads were re-called with MiXCR into one record per CDR3 protein. The sample shows hundreds of thousands of distinct CDR3 sequences, 20% to 25% of them seen only once. The source material was peripheral blood. These receptor sequences come from a woman aged 18-30 years with stable Graves' hyperthyroidism. The CDR3 runs from the conserved cysteine through the conserved F or W. A D gene is named only where the DNA matches it firmly. Size tells how often a clone was seen (once, few, many) or the class of an expanded clone, and some rows leave it out.

v_gene	j_gene	abundance	d_gene	CDR3aa	CDR3nt
TRBV2	TRBJ1-2	many	TRBD1	CASSVRRGLNYGYTF	TGTGCCAGCAGCGTACGCAGGGGGCTCAACTATGGCTACACCTTC
TRBV28	TRBJ2-7	many	-	CASSYLPGSYEQYF	TGTGCCAGCAGTTACCTTCCAGGATCCTACGAGCAGTACTTC
TRBV2	TRBJ1-5	many	TRBD1	CASSLDRGGHQPQHF	TGTGCCAGCAGCCTGGACAGGGGTGGGCATCAGCCCCAGCATTTT
TRBV3-1	TRBJ2-4	few	TRBD1	CASSLGQGGYIQYF	TGTGCCAGCAGCCTGGGACAGGGGGGATACATTCAGTACTTC
TRBV28	TRBJ2-7	many	-	CASSLRESPFYEQYF	TGTGCCAGCAGTTTGAGGGAATCTCCCTTCTACGAGCAGTACTTC
TRBV20-1	TRBJ2-4	few	TRBD1	CSAGGQFLAKNIKYF	TGCAGTGCTGGGGGACAGTTCCTAGCCAAAAACATTAAGTACTTC
TRBV28	TRBJ2-5	few	-	CASSRTRGWQEAQYF	TGTGCCAGCAGCAGGACTAGGGGGTGGCAAGAGGCCCAGTACTTC
TRBV28	TRBJ1-5	-	-	CATSYQPQHF	TGTGCCACCTCCTATCAGCCCCAGCATTTT
TRBV29-1	TRBJ2-2	many	TRBD1	CSVSDRGSGELFF	TGCAGCGTATCGGACAGGGGTTCCGGGGAGCTGTTTTTT
TRBV6-5	TRBJ1-5	-	-	CASSYSNAIQPQHF	TGTGCCAGCAGTTACTCGAATGCGATTCAGCCCCAGCATTTT
TRBV12-3/TRBV12-4	TRBJ1-5	many	-	CASKADPIGNQPQHF	TGTGCGAGCAAGGCAGACCCAATTGGCAATCAGCCCCAGCATTTT
TRBV6-1	TRBJ1-5	many	-	CASSERWDQPQHF	TGTGCCAGCAGTGAAAGGTGGGATCAGCCCCAGCATTTT
TRBV30	TRBJ1-1	many	-	CALDTARGAEAFF	TGTGCATTGGATACCGCCCGGGGGGCTGAAGCTTTCTTT
TRBV6-1	TRBJ2-5	-	-	CASSPLDVETQYF	TGTGCCAGCAGTCCCTTGGATGTCGAGACCCAGTACTTC
TRBV9	TRBJ2-2	many	-	CASSVVNNPTGELFF	TGTGCCAGCAGCGTAGTAAATAACCCGACCGGGGAGCTGTTTTTT
TRBV7-9	TRBJ1-2	many	-	CASSPVLRPRYGYTF	TGTGCCAGCAGCCCGGTCCTGCGGCCCAGGTATGGCTACACCTTC
TRBV20-1	TRBJ1-5	many	TRBD1	CSASSGTVTNQPQHF	TGCAGTGCTAGTAGTGGGACAGTGACCAATCAGCCCCAGCATTTT
TRBV12-3/TRBV12-4	TRBJ2-5	-	-	CASSGGSPQETQYF	TGTGCCAGCAGTGGCGGCAGTCCCCAAGAGACCCAGTACTTC
TRBV20-1	TRBJ2-7	once	-	CSASEGLGADEQYF	TGCAGTGCTAGCGAAGGACTGGGGGCCGACGAGCAGTACTTC
TRBV7-8	TRBJ2-5	-	TRBD1	CASSLRGRGETQYF	TGTGCCAGCAGCTTAAGGGGGCGCGGTGAGACCCAGTACTTC
TRBV25-1	TRBJ2-3	many	-	CASSEAPTDTQYF	TGTGCCAGCAGTGAAGCCCCCACGGATACGCAGTATTTT
TRBV13	TRBJ2-7	few	TRBD2	CASSLVTSGSSYEQYF	TGTGCCAGCAGCTTAGTTACTAGCGGGAGCTCCTACGAGCAGTACTTC
TRBV7-6	TRBJ2-2	many	-	CASSLALWEVPTGELFF	TGTGCCAGCAGCTTAGCGCTCTGGGAGGTGCCCACCGGGGAGCTGTTTTTT
TRBV4-1	TRBJ1-1	many	TRBD1	CASSQGLQGAMGAFF	TGCGCCAGCAGCCAAGGTCTACAGGGGGCGATGGGCGCTTTCTTT
TRBV2	TRBJ1-2	-	-	CASSERRTRAGSYGYTF	TGTGCCAGCAGTGAAAGGAGGACAAGGGCTGGGAGCTATGGCTACACCTTC
TRBV15	TRBJ2-7	many	-	CATSRRDLQDEQYF	TGTGCCACCAGCAGAAGGGACCTCCAGGACGAGCAGTACTTC